What follows are 2 T cell receptor beta chains derived from one specimen sequenced in a study of CD8+ T cells in alopecia areata. cDNA serving as the sequencing template came from extracted, reverse transcribed RNA. Method: immunoSEQ multiplex PCR; TCRdb's copy keeps in-frame clones and lacks some. The data show 150,000 to 200,000 clones, about 67% seen once. The specimen comprised CD8+ T cells sorted from blood, sampled at week 0. The receptor source for this set is a human donor with alopecia areata.

The CDR3 DNA follows: TGCGCCAGCAGCCTTGGACAGCAAGAGACCCAGTACTTC. Encoded protein: CASSLGQQETQYF. V gene TRBV10-2 combines with J gene TRBJ2-5; possible D gene TRBD1, 6 bases. V was cut by 6 bases and J by 2 bases, with 10 bases left in between. Germline CDR1 is WSHSY and CDR2 is SAAADI. The CDR3 has 13 residues.

The V and J genes are TRBV9 and TRBJ1-1; D is undetermined. This CDR3 is 16 amino acids long. The germline gives CDR1 SGDLS, CDR2 YYNGEE. Deletions cut 4 bases from V and 4 bases from J, with 20 bases between. CDR3 sequence (DNA): TGTGCCAGCAGCCCCCGTTCTAGAGGCATGGGCACTGAAGCTTTCTTT. This gives the protein CASSPRSRGMGTEAFF.